This TCR beta chain emerged from a study of T cells in Graves' hyperthyroidism and ophthalmopathy (dated by TCRdb to about 2019). For context, the study as a whole: Peripheral blood was sampled at the time of initial diagnosis, prior to any treatment. To identify distinguishing TCR V-J signatures, a discovery cohort of around 100 patients was used, comprising some 43 with Graves' ophthalmopathy and 57 with stable Graves' hyperthyroidism. Whether ophthalmopathy could be predicted prospectively was tested in an independent validation cohort made up of 18 to 20 hyperthyroidism patients plus 17 patients who later progressed to ophthalmopathy. The 100 or so discovery patients were divided at random into training and test sets in a 7:3 ratio. Thyroid tissue and blood T-cell repertoires from roughly six Graves' hyperthyroidism patients were also compared in the study. After blood sampling, hyperthyroidism patients were treated with methimazole at a starting dose of 30 mg daily, and ophthalmopathy patients were treated with high-dose intravenous methylprednisolone. The paper describes TCR Vbeta CDR3 sequencing of some 130 peripheral blood samples, made up of 43 ophthalmopathy patients, more than 70 hyperthyroidism patients and 17 progressor patients.

At least ten counts were recorded for this clonotype. This clone's antigen is unknown. No base quality information exists; no much larger clone differs at one position. The TCR beta CDR3 regions were amplified from the RNA transcripts. For the first round of RT-PCR on the TCR CDR3, the HTBI primer set was used together with the Qiagen OneStep RT-PCR kit. Libraries were constructed in a second round of multiplex PCR, after which size selection and purification were performed. Paired-end sequencing of the libraries was performed with 100 bp reads on an Illumina HiSeq2000. The published analysis was carried out like this. SOAPnuke was used to process the raw data, removing reads that contained adapters or uncalled bases, had a mean Phred below 15, or lacked an exact match to the constant primer or identifier. High-quality paired reads were merged using COPE v1.2.5, and each unique nucleotide sequence was defined as a clonotype. MiTCR v1.1 was used to align the clonotypes against IMGT TRBV, TRBD and TRBJ reference segments. Analysis was restricted to V-J combinations with a frequency above 0.0001, which covered 99.2% of repertoires. The TCS score was defined as F50 (clonal expansion) divided by E x V (chaos), with BLOSUM62-based TCRdist calculated between CDR3 peptides within each V-J. Welch's t-statistics and random forest reduced 450 to 600 V-J features to roughly 13, which were used in a naive Bayes classifier (R e1071). The public sequencing data were trimmed at Q25 with fastp and processed into clonotypes with MiXCR by TCRdb, which kept only in-frame beta chains. Here each entry gathers all rows of one CDR3 protein and keeps the most common genes and DNA. TCRdb assigned the V and J calls; the authors' analysis was not used. The sample records 340,000 or so distinct CDR3 sequences, around 17% of which are singletons. The ten largest clones add up to approximately 31% of the sample.

The CDR3 runs 11 residues from the cysteine to the phenylalanine. Only CDR3 DNA is held: 33 bases, read in frame from base 1. Trimming removed 6 bases from V and 7 bases from J, leaving 9 bases between the germline ends. The germline V gene yields MNHNS for CDR1 and SASEGT for CDR2. Results the study describes overall, beyond this receptor: No statistical method was used to fix the sample size in advance, and group allocation was not hidden from the investigators. During validation, the model predicted progression to ophthalmopathy a median of roughly six months ahead of onset, with around 71% sensitivity and under 85% specificity. A 13 V-J signature model separated ophthalmopathy from stable hyperthyroidism, with nearly 90% sensitivity and approximately 81% specificity in cross-validation and 80%/75% in testing. Most expanded thyroid clonotypes (frequency above 0.001) were also detected in blood, suggesting blood repertoires may reflect thyroid immune responses.

Stable Graves' hyperthyroidism was defined as the absence of progression to ophthalmopathy over 18 months of follow-up. The hyperthyroidism patients were between 18 and 65 years old and newly diagnosed, with a disease duration of less than 2 months. Patients with uncontrolled infections, other autoimmune diseases, pregnancy or lactation were excluded. Clinical symptoms, serum thyroxine and TRAb, thyroid ultrasound, and orbital computed tomography formed the basis for the diagnoses. Ficoll-Paque density gradient centrifugation was used to isolate PBMCs from under 11 ml of fresh peripheral blood. Total RNA was extracted using Trizol reagent, and RNA quality was assessed on an Agilent 2100 Bioanalyzer.

The rearranged chain carries TRBV6-1 and TRBJ2-5; matching of 6 bases hints at TRBD2 as the D gene. The sequence was obtained from a man aged 25-40 years with Graves' hyperthyroidism. Sequencing was performed on blood. The DNA sequence is as follows: TGTGCCAGCAGGCGGGATGGGACCCAGTACTTC. Its protein reads: CASRRDGTQYF.